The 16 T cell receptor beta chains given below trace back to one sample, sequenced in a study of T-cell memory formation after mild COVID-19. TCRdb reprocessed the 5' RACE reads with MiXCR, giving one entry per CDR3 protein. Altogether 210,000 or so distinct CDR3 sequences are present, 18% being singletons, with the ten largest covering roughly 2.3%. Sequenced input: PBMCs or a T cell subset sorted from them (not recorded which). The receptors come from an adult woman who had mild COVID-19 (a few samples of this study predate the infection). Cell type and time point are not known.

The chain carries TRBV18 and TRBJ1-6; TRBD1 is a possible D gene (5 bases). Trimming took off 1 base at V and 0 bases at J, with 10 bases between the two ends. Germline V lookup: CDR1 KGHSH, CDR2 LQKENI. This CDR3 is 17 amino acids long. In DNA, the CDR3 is TGTGCCAGCTCACCACGTGCAGGGCGCTCCTATAATTCACCCCTCCACTTT. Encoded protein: CASSPRAGRSYNSPLHF.

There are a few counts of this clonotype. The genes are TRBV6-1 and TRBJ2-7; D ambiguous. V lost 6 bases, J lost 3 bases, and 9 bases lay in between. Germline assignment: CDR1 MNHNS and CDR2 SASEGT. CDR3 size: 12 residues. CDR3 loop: CASSFDDYEQYF. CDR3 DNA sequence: TGTGCCAGCAGCTTTGACGACTACGAGCAGTACTTC.

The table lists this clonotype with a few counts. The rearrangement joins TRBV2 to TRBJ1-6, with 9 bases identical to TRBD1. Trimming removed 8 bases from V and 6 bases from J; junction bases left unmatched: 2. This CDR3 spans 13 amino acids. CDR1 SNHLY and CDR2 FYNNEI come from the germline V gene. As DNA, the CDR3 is TGTGCCAGCGGGACAGGGCTTAATTCACCCCTCCACTTT. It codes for CASGTGLNSPLHF.

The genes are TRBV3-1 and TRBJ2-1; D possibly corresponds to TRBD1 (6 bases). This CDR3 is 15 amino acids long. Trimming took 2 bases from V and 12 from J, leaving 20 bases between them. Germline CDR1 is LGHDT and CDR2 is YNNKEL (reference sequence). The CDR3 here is CASSQQRSGVGTQFF. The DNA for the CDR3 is TGTGCCAGCAGCCAACAGAGGTCAGGGGTCGGCACGCAGTTCTTC.

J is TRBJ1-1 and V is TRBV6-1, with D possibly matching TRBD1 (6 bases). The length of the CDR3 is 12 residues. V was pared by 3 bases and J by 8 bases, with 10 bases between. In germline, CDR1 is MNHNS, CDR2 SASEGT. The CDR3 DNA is TGTGCCAGCAGTGAGGGGGCCAGGGAAGCTTTCTTT. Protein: CASSEGAREAFF.

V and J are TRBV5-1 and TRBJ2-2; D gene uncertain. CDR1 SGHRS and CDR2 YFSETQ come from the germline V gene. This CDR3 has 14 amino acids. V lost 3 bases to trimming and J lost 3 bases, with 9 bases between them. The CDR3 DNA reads TGCGCCAGCAGCTCTACCCCTTACACCGGGGAGCTGTTTTTT. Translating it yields CASSSTPYTGELFF.

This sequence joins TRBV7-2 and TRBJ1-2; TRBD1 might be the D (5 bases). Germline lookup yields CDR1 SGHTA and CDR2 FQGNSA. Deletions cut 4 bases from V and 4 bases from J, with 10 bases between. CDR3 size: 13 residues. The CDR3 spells CASSSQGPYGYTF. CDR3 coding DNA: TGTGCCAGCAGCTCTCAGGGACCCTATGGCTACACCTTC. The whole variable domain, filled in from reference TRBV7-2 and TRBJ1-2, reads GAGVSQSPSNKVTEKGKDVELRCDPISGHTALYWYRQSLGQGLEFLIYFQGNSAPDKSGLPSDRFSAERTGGSVSTLTIQRTQQEDSAVYLCASSSQGPYGYTFGSGTRLTVV.

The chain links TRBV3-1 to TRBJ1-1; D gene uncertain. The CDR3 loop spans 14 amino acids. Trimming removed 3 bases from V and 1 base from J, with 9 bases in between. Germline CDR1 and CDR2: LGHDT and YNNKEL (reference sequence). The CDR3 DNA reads TGTGCCAGCAGCCATGCGGTAGGGAACACTGAAGCTTTCTTT. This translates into CASSHAVGNTEAFF.

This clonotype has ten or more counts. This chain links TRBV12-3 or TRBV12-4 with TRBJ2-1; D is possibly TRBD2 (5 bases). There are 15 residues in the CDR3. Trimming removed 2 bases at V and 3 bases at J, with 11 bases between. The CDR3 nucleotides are TGTGCCAGCAGTTTAAGGCTAGCCGGCTACAATGAGCAGTTCTTC. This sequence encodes CASSLRLAGYNEQFF.

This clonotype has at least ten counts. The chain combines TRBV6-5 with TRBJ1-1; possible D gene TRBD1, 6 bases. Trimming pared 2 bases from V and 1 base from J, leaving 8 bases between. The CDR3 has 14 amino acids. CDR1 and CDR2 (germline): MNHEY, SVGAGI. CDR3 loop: CASSYLTGNTEAFF. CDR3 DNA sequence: TGTGCCAGCAGTTACCTGACAGGGAACACTGAAGCTTTCTTT.

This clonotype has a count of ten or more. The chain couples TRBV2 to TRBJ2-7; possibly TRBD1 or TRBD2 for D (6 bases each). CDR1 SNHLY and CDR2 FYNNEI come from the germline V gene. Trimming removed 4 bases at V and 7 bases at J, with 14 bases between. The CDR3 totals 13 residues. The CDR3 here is CASSGMGGWEQYF. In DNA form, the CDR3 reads TGTGCCAGCAGTGGTATGGGGGGCTGGGAGCAGTACTTC.

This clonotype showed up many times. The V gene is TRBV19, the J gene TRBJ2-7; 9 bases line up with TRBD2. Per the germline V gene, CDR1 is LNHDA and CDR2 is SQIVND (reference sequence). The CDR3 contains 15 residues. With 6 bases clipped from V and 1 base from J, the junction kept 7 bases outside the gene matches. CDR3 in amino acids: CASRRGGHTSYEQYF. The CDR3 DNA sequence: TGTGCCAGTAGGCGGGGGGGACACACGTCCTACGAGCAGTACTTC.

The CDR3 here is CASSHLGAHQPQHF. CDR3 DNA sequence: TGTGCCAGCAGCCACTTGGGGGCCCATCAGCCCCAGCATTTT. The V and J genes are TRBV7-6 and TRBJ1-5; possible D gene TRBD1, 6 bases. CDR1 is SGHVS and CDR2 is FNYEAQ in the germline V gene. CDR3 length equals 14 residues. V was trimmed by 5 bases and J by 5 bases, leaving 13 bases between them.

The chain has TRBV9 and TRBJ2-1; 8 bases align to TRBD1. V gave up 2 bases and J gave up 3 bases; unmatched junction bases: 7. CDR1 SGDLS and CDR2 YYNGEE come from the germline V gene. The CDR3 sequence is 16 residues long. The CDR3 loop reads CASSVRGDRNYNEQFF. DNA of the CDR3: TGTGCCAGCAGCGTGAGGGGGGACAGGAACTACAATGAGCAGTTCTTC.

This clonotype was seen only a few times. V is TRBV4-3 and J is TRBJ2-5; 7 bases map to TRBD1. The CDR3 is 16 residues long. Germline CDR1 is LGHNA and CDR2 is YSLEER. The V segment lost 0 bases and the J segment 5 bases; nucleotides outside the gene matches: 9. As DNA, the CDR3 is TGCGCCAGCAGCCAAGATCCCCCCACAGGGGCCGAGACCCAGTACTTC. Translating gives CASSQDPPTGAETQYF.

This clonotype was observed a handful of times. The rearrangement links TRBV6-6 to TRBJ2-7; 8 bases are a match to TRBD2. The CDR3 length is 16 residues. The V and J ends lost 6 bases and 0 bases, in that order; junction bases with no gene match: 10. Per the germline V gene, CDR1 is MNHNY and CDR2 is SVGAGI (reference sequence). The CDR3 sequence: CASRSPSSGSSYEQYF. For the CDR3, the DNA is TGTGCCAGCAGATCCCCGTCCAGCGGGAGCTCCTACGAGCAGTACTTC.